Described below is a single T cell receptor beta chain sequence and its context. Authors' processing steps: Estimation of nucleated cell counts was performed using reference gene primer amplification. The method was immunoSEQ multiplex PCR; TCRdb's version includes in-frame clones alone and lacks a portion of them. V, J and clone size are those of that table, while D and trimming were read from the DNA. The sample shows approximately 130,000 clones, roughly 86% of them seen only once. The source of the sample is a study of blood T cell repertoires in COVID-19. The overall study: Samples of COVID-19 (acute and convalescent) were obtained from the United States, Italy and Spain. The cDNA or gDNA used as material had been derived from T cells, B-cell-depleted T cells, or PBMCs.

V lost 2 bases, J lost 1 base, and 12 bases lay in between. The CDR3 sequence is 15 residues long. Looked up from germline, CDR1 is LNHDA and CDR2 is SQIVND (reference sequence). The V call is TRBV19, the J call TRBJ2-7; maybe TRBD2 (5 bases). The receptor comes from a woman aged 45-60 years who had recovered from COVID-19. Sample: peripheral blood. The CDR3 region is CASSIKWESSYEQYF. The CDR3 region has the DNA TGTGCCAGTAGTATAAAGTGGGAGTCATCCTACGAGCAGTACTTC.